The sequence of this TCR beta chain was determined in a study of blood T cells in healthy people across ages. A second PCR of about 7 to 12 cycles used a sample-barcoded 5' primer and a J-beta primer mix. TCRdb passed the 5' RACE reads through MiXCR, listing each CDR3 protein once. The data show about 640,000 distinct CDR3 sequences, less than 35% seen once. Between the trimmed V and J ends, which lost 10 bases and 0 bases, there was a span of 13 bases. This CDR3 contains 13 residues. The germline CDR1 and CDR2 sequences are MNHEY and SVGAGI. This clonotype was observed a few times. The chain couples TRBV6-5 to TRBJ2-7, with a weak D call TRBD1 (5 bases). Input material: blood. This clonotype was obtained from an elderly woman in good health. CDR3 loop: CATQGPSSYEQYF. CDR3 DNA: TGTGCCACCCAGGGTCCTAGCTCCTACGAGCAGTACTTC.